The 24 T cell receptor beta chains below all came from one sample that was sequenced in a study of T cells expressing NK-cell markers (dated by TCRdb to about 2020). The receptor library was made with 5' RACE. Instrument on record: Illumina HiSeq 2000. The reads went through TCRdb reprocessing, and each CDR3 protein sequence gets one entry with no DNA. This sample's listing comprises a few hundred thousand distinct CDR3 sequences. Approximately 0.42% of the sample comes from the top ten. The sequencing sample was made of blood T cells: a sorted CD56 or NKG2C T cell subset, CD4+ or CD8+ T cells, or bulk PBMC T cells (not recorded which). These receptors were collected from a man between 18 and 35 years old in good health. Donor details come from another sample of the same person, matched by shared clones.

The chain links TRBV27 to TRBJ2-1; lacking DNA, the TRBD2 call made by TCRdb goes unchecked. Germline V gives CDR1 MNHEY, CDR2 SMNVEV (reference sequence). The CDR3 has 15 amino acids. The CDR3 sequence is CASTIRLAGTCEQFF.

V gene TRBV12-3 or TRBV12-4 combines with J gene TRBJ2-1; TCRdb selects TRBD1, and the lack of DNA leaves this call unchecked. The CDR3 length is 15 residues. The CDR3 loop reads CASSLGPGAGSEQFF.

The chain combines TRBV30 with TRBJ1-2; TCRdb outputs TRBD1, but without DNA this stays unchecked. CDR1 and CDR2 (germline): GTSNPN, SVGIG (reference sequence). The CDR3 is made up of 12 amino acids. CDR3: CAWEGGDYGYTF. The full variable domain, in which reference TRBV30 and TRBJ1-2 provide the parts outside the CDR3, is SQTIHQWPATLVQPVGSPLSLECTVEGTSNPNLYWYRQAAGRGLQLLFYSVGIGQISSEVPQNLSASRPQDRQFILSSKKLLLSDSGFYLCAWEGGDYGYTFGSGTRLTVV.

The chain couples TRBV18 to TRBJ2-5. The germline CDR1 and CDR2 sequences are KGHSH and LQKENI. CDR3 length equals 13 residues. This CDR3 is CASSPELQETQYF.

This chain uses TRBV6-6 with TRBJ2-5; TCRdb calls TRBD1, which cannot be checked without DNA. CDR1 and CDR2 (germline): MNHNY, SVGAGI (reference sequence). The length of the CDR3 is 13 residues. The CDR3 here is CASGPGQQETQYF.

The chain combines TRBV6-1 with TRBJ1-5. This CDR3 region has 15 residues. Germline lookup yields CDR1 MNHNS and CDR2 SASEGT. The CDR3 protein is CASSPREVPNQPQHF.

The chain couples TRBV28 to TRBJ1-1; the D call of TRBD1 rests on TCRdb alone, since no DNA is present to check it. Germline V CDR1 and CDR2: MDHEN, SYDVKM. The CDR3 loop spans 15 amino acids. The CDR3 protein is CASSATWGSNTEAFF. Supplemented by reference TRBV28 and TRBJ1-1, the full variable domain reads DVKVTQSSRYLVKRTGEKVFLECVQDMDHENMFWYRQDPGLGLRLIYFSYDVKMKEKGDIPEGYSVSREKKERFSLILESASTNQTSMYLCASSATWGSNTEAFFGQGTRLTVV.

This sequence joins TRBV20-1 and TRBJ2-7; TCRdb calls TRBD2, which cannot be checked without DNA. The CDR3 runs to 17 residues. Per the germline V gene, CDR1 is DFQATT and CDR2 is SNEGSKA (reference sequence). The chain's CDR3 is CSARDSLRRGQGYEQYF.

The chain couples TRBV4-2 to TRBJ1-2; TCRdb gives TRBD1 as the D gene, but with no DNA this cannot be confirmed. The V gene's germline CDR1 is LGHNA and CDR2 YNFKEQ. The CDR3 has 14 residues. This CDR3 reads CASSQEDRGRGYTF.

The chain links TRBV28 to TRBJ2-7; the D call from TCRdb, TRBD2, cannot be confirmed without DNA. The length of the CDR3 is 14 residues. CDR1 is MDHEN, CDR2 SYDVKM, per germline. The CDR3 region is CASRTGGPVNEQYF.

This chain connects TRBV15 to TRBJ2-1; TCRdb's D gene call, TRBD1, goes unchecked for lack of DNA. The CDR3 is 14 residues long. CDR1 is LNHNV and CDR2 is YYDKDF in the germline V gene (reference sequence). The CDR3 is CATSEREKWREQFF.

This chain uses TRBV7-9 with TRBJ2-3; TCRdb proposes TRBD1, but this gene call is untestable without DNA. Germline CDR1 reads SEHNR; CDR2 reads FQNEAQ (reference sequence). The CDR3 runs to 13 residues. The CDR3 loop is CASWDSLTDTQYF.

The chain is built from TRBV6-5 and TRBJ1-3; TCRdb names TRBD1, which stays unverified in the absence of DNA. This CDR3 is 14 amino acids long. Germline CDR1 and CDR2: MNHEY and SVGAGI. The CDR3 reads CASTYGTYGNTIYF.

The rearrangement joins TRBV12-3 or TRBV12-4 to TRBJ1-5; TCRdb designates TRBD1, a call that cannot be tested without DNA. There are 12 residues in the CDR3. CDR3 protein: CASSYRVQPQHF.

The V gene is TRBV9, the J gene TRBJ2-1; no DNA is available, so the TRBD1 call from TCRdb remains unchecked. There are 18 residues in the CDR3. Per the germline V gene, CDR1 is SGDLS and CDR2 is YYNGEE. The CDR3 region is CASSVMTGRGGGYNEQFF.

This chain links TRBV9 with TRBJ2-3; TCRdb names TRBD1, which stays unverified in the absence of DNA. The CDR3 is 14 residues long. Germline loops: CDR1 SGDLS, CDR2 YYNGEE. CDR3 amino acids: CASTLTTSTDTQYF.

CDR3: CASSSPSGRRQETQYF. The V call is TRBV7-2, the J call TRBJ2-5; TCRdb indicates TRBD2, and absent DNA this call remains unverified. Germline V CDR1 and CDR2: SGHTA, FQGNSA. The CDR3 consists of 16 residues. The complete variable domain, with remaining parts taken from reference TRBV7-2 and TRBJ2-5, reads GAGVSQSPSNKVTEKGKDVELRCDPISGHTALYWYRQSLGQGLEFLIYFQGNSAPDKSGLPSDRFSAERTGGSVSTLTIQRTQQEDSAVYLCASSSPSGRRQETQYFGPGTRLLVL.

The chain is built from TRBV5-1 and TRBJ2-1. CDR1 is SGHRS, CDR2 YFSETQ, per germline. The CDR3 runs 15 residues. The CDR3: CASSFGALMIDEQFF.

The chain carries TRBV12-3 or TRBV12-4 and TRBJ2-2. The CDR3 sequence is 14 residues long. CDR3 loop: CASSLRQPTGELFF.

The chain couples TRBV18 to TRBJ1-4. CDR3 size: 14 residues. Per germline, CDR1 KGHSH and CDR2 LQKENI. This CDR3 is CASSPPGRREKLFF.

The CDR3 loop reads CASSLRGARESTGELFF. V usage is TRBV28 and J usage is TRBJ2-2; TCRdb selects TRBD1, and the lack of DNA leaves this call unchecked. CDR3 size: 17 residues. Germline loops: CDR1 MDHEN, CDR2 SYDVKM. The entire variable domain, with the rest obtained from reference TRBV28 and TRBJ2-2, is as follows: DVKVTQSSRYLVKRTGEKVFLECVQDMDHENMFWYRQDPGLGLRLIYFSYDVKMKEKGDIPEGYSVSREKKERFSLILESASTNQTSMYLCASSLRGARESTGELFFGEGSRLTVL.

The gene calls are TRBV25-1 and TRBJ2-2; TCRdb's D gene call, TRBD2, goes unchecked for lack of DNA. Germline V gene lookup returns CDR1 MGHDK and CDR2 SYGVNS. This CDR3 region has 14 residues. The CDR3 sequence is CASTSGRFTGELFF.

The V gene is TRBV5-1, the J gene TRBJ2-2; the TRBD1 assignment by TCRdb is unverifiable without DNA. Per germline, CDR1 SGHRS and CDR2 YFSETQ. The CDR3 totals 15 residues. The CDR3 protein is CASSLLQGNTGELFF.

The V gene is TRBV6-1, the J gene TRBJ2-5; TCRdb outputs TRBD1, but without DNA this stays unchecked. The CDR3 contains 13 residues. In germline, CDR1 is MNHNS, CDR2 SASEGT. The CDR3: CASRLRGGETQYF.